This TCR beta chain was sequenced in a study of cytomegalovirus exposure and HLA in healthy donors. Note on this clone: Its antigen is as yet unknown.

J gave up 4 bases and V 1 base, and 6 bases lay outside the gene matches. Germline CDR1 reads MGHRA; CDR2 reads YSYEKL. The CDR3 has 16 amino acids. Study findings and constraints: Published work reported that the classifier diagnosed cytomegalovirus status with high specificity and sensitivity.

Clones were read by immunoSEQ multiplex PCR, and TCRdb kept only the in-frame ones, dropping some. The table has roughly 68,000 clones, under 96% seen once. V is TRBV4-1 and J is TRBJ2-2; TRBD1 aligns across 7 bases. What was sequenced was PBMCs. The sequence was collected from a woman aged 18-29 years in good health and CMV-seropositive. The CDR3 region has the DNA TGCGCCAGCAGCCAAGTGGCCAGGGGGTCCACCGGGGAGCTGTTTTTT. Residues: CASSQVARGSTGELFF.